This is a list of T cell receptor beta chains from one sample in a study of blood T cell repertoires in COVID-19. Repertoires were generated with immunoSEQ multiplex PCR, while TCRdb's copy carries only in-frame clones and drops some. The table lists more than 90,000 clones, 70% to 80% of them singletons. Sequenced material: peripheral blood. Receptors originate from a man in his 70s with acute or convalescent COVID-19. Each CDR3 is given with its conserved first and last residue. The order of the fields is D gene, CDR3 length, V gene, J gene, clone size, CDR3 DNA, CDR3 protein. The D gene is left open where the match is weak. Expanded clones get a size class; other rows say once, few or many, or leave the size out.

d_gene: TRBD1; len: 16; v_gene: TRBV7-6; j_gene: TRBJ2-1; abundance: -; CDR3nt: TGTGCCAGCAGCTTAAGCTTTTTAGGGGGCAGGAATGAGCAGTTCTTC; CDR3aa: CASSLSFLGGRNEQFF
d_gene: -; len: 14; v_gene: TRBV6-5; j_gene: TRBJ1-3; abundance: few; CDR3nt: TGTGCCAGCAGGGACAGTATCTCTGGAAACACCATATATTTT; CDR3aa: CASRDSISGNTIYF
d_gene: TRBD1; len: 14; v_gene: TRBV29-1; j_gene: TRBJ2-5; abundance: few; CDR3nt: TGCAGCGTTATGAGGACAGGGATCCAAGAGACCCAGTACTTC; CDR3aa: CSVMRTGIQETQYF
d_gene: -; len: 12; v_gene: TRBV12-3/TRBV12-4; j_gene: TRBJ1-5; abundance: -; CDR3nt: TGTGCCAGCAGTTGGGGGGGGGAGCCCCAGCATTTT; CDR3aa: CASSWGGEPQHF
d_gene: -; len: 13; v_gene: TRBV5-4; j_gene: TRBJ2-5; abundance: few; CDR3nt: TGTGCCAGCAGCGGGGGTGGAGGGGAGACCCAGTACTTC; CDR3aa: CASSGGGGETQYF
d_gene: TRBD1; len: 20; v_gene: TRBV4-2; j_gene: TRBJ1-4; abundance: -; CDR3nt: TGTGCCAGCAGCCAAGATCGGCCGACAGGGGGGGAGGCAAGATTCGAAAAACTGTTTTTT; CDR3aa: CASSQDRPTGGEARFEKLFF
d_gene: -; len: 16; v_gene: TRBV6-5; j_gene: TRBJ1-3; abundance: -; CDR3nt: TGTGCCAGCAGTTACTCACCGAGACAGTTTCGAAACACCATATATTTT; CDR3aa: CASSYSPRQFRNTIYF
d_gene: TRBD2; len: 15; v_gene: TRBV9; j_gene: TRBJ2-1; abundance: -; CDR3nt: TGTGCCAGCAGCGTAGTAGGGCTAGCGGGGGCTGAGCAGTTCTTC; CDR3aa: CASSVVGLAGAEQFF
d_gene: TRBD1; len: 11; v_gene: TRBV28; j_gene: TRBJ2-7; abundance: -; CDR3nt: TGTGCCAGCATCCAGGGGGACGAGCAGTACTTC; CDR3aa: CASIQGDEQYF
d_gene: TRBD2; len: 15; v_gene: TRBV9; j_gene: TRBJ2-7; abundance: -; CDR3nt: TGTGCCAGCAGCGCCAGGACTAGCGGGGAGTACGAGCAGTACTTC; CDR3aa: CASSARTSGEYEQYF
d_gene: -; len: 12; v_gene: TRBV3-1/TRBV3-2; j_gene: TRBJ1-6; abundance: few; CDR3nt: TGTGCCAGCAGCCATCGCGATTCACCCCTCCACTTT; CDR3aa: CASSHRDSPLHF
d_gene: -; len: 18; v_gene: TRBV6-2/TRBV6-3; j_gene: TRBJ1-6; abundance: -; CDR3nt: TGTGCCAGCAGCAATTCGAGACAGGAGAGCTCCTATAATTCACCCCTCCACTTT; CDR3aa: CASSNSRQESSYNSPLHF
d_gene: -; len: 13; v_gene: TRBV29-1; j_gene: TRBJ2-3; abundance: -; CDR3nt: TGCAGCGTCGGGTCAGGACAGACAGATACGCAGTATTTT; CDR3aa: CSVGSGQTDTQYF
d_gene: TRBD2; len: 14; v_gene: TRBV6-2/TRBV6-3; j_gene: TRBJ2-3; abundance: -; CDR3nt: TGTGCCAGCAGCACCCGTGGGGGGGCAGATACGCAGTATTTT; CDR3aa: CASSTRGGADTQYF
d_gene: -; len: 14; v_gene: TRBV28; j_gene: TRBJ2-2; abundance: -; CDR3nt: TGTGCCAGCAATTTCGGGGTTGTCACCGGGGAGCTGTTTTTT; CDR3aa: CASNFGVVTGELFF
d_gene: TRBD1; len: 15; v_gene: TRBV7-8; j_gene: TRBJ1-5; abundance: -; CDR3nt: TGTGCCAGCAGCCCCGAGAGGGGGCATGTTCAGCCCCAGCATTTT; CDR3aa: CASSPERGHVQPQHF
d_gene: TRBD1; len: 17; v_gene: TRBV19; j_gene: TRBJ1-5; abundance: once; CDR3nt: TGTGCCAGTAGTATGACCTCACCGGGACAGCCAACTAGGGCCCAGCATTTT; CDR3aa: CASSMTSPGQPTRAQHF
d_gene: -; len: 13; v_gene: TRBV19; j_gene: TRBJ1-5; abundance: -; CDR3nt: TGTGCCAGTAGTATCCCCTTGGAGGTGCCCCAGCATTTT; CDR3aa: CASSIPLEVPQHF
d_gene: TRBD1; len: 18; v_gene: TRBV24-1; j_gene: TRBJ2-1; abundance: -; CDR3nt: TGTGCCACCAGTGATCCAAGTCCGGGGACAGGCTCCTACAATGAGCAGTTCTTC; CDR3aa: CATSDPSPGTGSYNEQFF
d_gene: TRBD1; len: 15; v_gene: TRBV5-1; j_gene: TRBJ2-5; abundance: -; CDR3nt: TGCGCCAGCAGCATTAGACAGGGAAGGGGCGAGACCCAGTACTTC; CDR3aa: CASSIRQGRGETQYF
d_gene: -; len: 13; v_gene: TRBV3-1/TRBV3-2; j_gene: TRBJ2-1; abundance: -; CDR3nt: TGTGCCAGCAGGCCATACCGACTAGGGGTGCAGTTCTTC; CDR3aa: CASRPYRLGVQFF
d_gene: -; len: 13; v_gene: TRBV5-1; j_gene: TRBJ2-1; abundance: -; CDR3nt: TGCGCCAGCAGGTTAGGGAGGGGGGATGAGCAGTTCTTC; CDR3aa: CASRLGRGDEQFF
d_gene: TRBD2; len: 15; v_gene: TRBV9; j_gene: TRBJ2-2; abundance: once; CDR3nt: TGTGCCAGCAGCGTCGGACTAGAAGGCACCGGGGAGCTGTTTTTT; CDR3aa: CASSVGLEGTGELFF
d_gene: TRBD2; len: 14; v_gene: TRBV28; j_gene: TRBJ2-2; abundance: -; CDR3nt: TGTGCCAGCGGCCGGGGGGACAACACCGGGGAGCTGTTTTTT; CDR3aa: CASGRGDNTGELFF
d_gene: -; len: 12; v_gene: TRBV25-1; j_gene: TRBJ1-2; abundance: -; CDR3nt: TGTGCCAGCGAGAACAGAAACTATGGCTACACCTTC; CDR3aa: CASENRNYGYTF
d_gene: TRBD2; len: 15; v_gene: TRBV9; j_gene: TRBJ2-1; abundance: -; CDR3nt: TGTGCCAGCAGTGAAGCGGGAGATTCCTACAATGAGCAGTTCTTC; CDR3aa: CASSEAGDSYNEQFF
d_gene: -; len: 15; v_gene: TRBV5-1; j_gene: TRBJ1-5; abundance: few; CDR3nt: TGCGCCAGCAGCTTGGGCGGAATAAGCAATCAGCCCCAGCATTTT; CDR3aa: CASSLGGISNQPQHF
d_gene: TRBD2; len: 17; v_gene: TRBV24-1; j_gene: TRBJ2-1; abundance: -; CDR3nt: TGTGCCACCAGTGATTTTCCCGGGACTAGCGGGAGGTATGAGCAGTTCTTC; CDR3aa: CATSDFPGTSGRYEQFF
d_gene: TRBD1; len: 17; v_gene: TRBV3-1/TRBV3-2; j_gene: TRBJ2-5; abundance: -; CDR3nt: TGTGCCAGCAGCCATCCCCCCCGGGGGCAGGGGGCAGAGACCCAGTACTTC; CDR3aa: CASSHPPRGQGAETQYF
d_gene: TRBD1; len: 12; v_gene: TRBV6-1; j_gene: TRBJ2-1; abundance: -; CDR3nt: TGTGCCAGCAGACAGGGGGGCACTGAGCAGTTCTTC; CDR3aa: CASRQGGTEQFF
d_gene: TRBD2; len: 16; v_gene: TRBV20-1; j_gene: TRBJ2-2; abundance: -; CDR3nt: TGCAGTGCTAGTTCCGGGACTAGTTACTTTACCGGGGAGCTGTTTTTT; CDR3aa: CSASSGTSYFTGELFF
d_gene: -; len: 12; v_gene: TRBV12-3/TRBV12-4; j_gene: TRBJ1-6; abundance: -; CDR3nt: TGTGCCAGCAGTTTATGGGGCTTAGCCCTCCACTTT; CDR3aa: CASSLWGLALHF
d_gene: TRBD2; len: 16; v_gene: TRBV30; j_gene: TRBJ2-1; abundance: -; CDR3nt: TGTGCCTGGAGCCGCGTAGCGGGGGGTTCCTACAATGAGCAGTTCTTC; CDR3aa: CAWSRVAGGSYNEQFF
d_gene: -; len: 15; v_gene: TRBV4-1; j_gene: TRBJ2-1; abundance: -; CDR3nt: TGCGCCAGCAGCAAGGGGGTTGCGATAACCGTTGAGCAGTTCTTC; CDR3aa: CASSKGVAITVEQFF
d_gene: -; len: 16; v_gene: TRBV19; j_gene: TRBJ2-2; abundance: -; CDR3nt: TGTGCCAGTGGTGGGCTGGGGGCCGTAAACACCGGGGAGCTGTTTTTT; CDR3aa: CASGGLGAVNTGELFF
d_gene: TRBD1; len: 13; v_gene: TRBV18; j_gene: TRBJ2-5; abundance: -; CDR3nt: TGTGCCAGCCGGACAGGGGGGCAAGAGACCCAGTACTTC; CDR3aa: CASRTGGQETQYF
d_gene: -; len: 16; v_gene: TRBV10-3; j_gene: TRBJ2-2; abundance: -; CDR3nt: TGTGCCATCAGTGGCCTGGCTGGGGCTGGCACCGGGGAGCTGTTTTTT; CDR3aa: CAISGLAGAGTGELFF
d_gene: -; len: 16; v_gene: TRBV28; j_gene: TRBJ2-3; abundance: once; CDR3nt: TGTGCCAGCAGTACGCCTAGGGGAGGAGGAACAGATACGCAGTATTTT; CDR3aa: CASSTPRGGGTDTQYF
d_gene: TRBD1; len: 18; v_gene: TRBV7-9; j_gene: TRBJ1-2; abundance: -; CDR3nt: TGTGCCAGCAGCTTAGCGCTCGGTCCCGGGACAGGTTCGGGAGGCTACACCTTC; CDR3aa: CASSLALGPGTGSGGYTF
d_gene: TRBD2; len: 17; v_gene: TRBV5-5; j_gene: TRBJ2-3; abundance: -; CDR3nt: TGTGCCAGCAGCTTAGTACTAGCGGGGGCCGGCACAGATACGCAGTATTTT; CDR3aa: CASSLVLAGAGTDTQYF